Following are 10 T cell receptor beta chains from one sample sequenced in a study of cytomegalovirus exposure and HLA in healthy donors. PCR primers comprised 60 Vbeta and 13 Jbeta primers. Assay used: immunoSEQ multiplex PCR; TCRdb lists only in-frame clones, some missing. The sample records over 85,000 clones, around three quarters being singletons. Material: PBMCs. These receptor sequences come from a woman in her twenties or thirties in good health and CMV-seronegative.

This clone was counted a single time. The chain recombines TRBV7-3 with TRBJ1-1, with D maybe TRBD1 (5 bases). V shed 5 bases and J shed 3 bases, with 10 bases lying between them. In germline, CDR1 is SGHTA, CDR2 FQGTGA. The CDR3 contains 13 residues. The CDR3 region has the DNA TGTGCCAGCAGCCACGACAGCTACACTGAAGCTTTCTTT. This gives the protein CASSHDSYTEAFF.

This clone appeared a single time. The CDR3 region is CASSLRGVAGTDTQYF. In DNA form, the CDR3 reads TGTGCCAGCAGCCTGCGTGGGGTAGCGGGGACAGATACGCAGTATTTT. The chain recombines TRBV14 with TRBJ2-3; 8 bases line up with TRBD2. Germline V gene data show CDR1 as SGHDN and CDR2 as FVKESK. The CDR3 runs 16 residues. V lost 4 bases and J lost 3; bases outside the gene matches: 9.

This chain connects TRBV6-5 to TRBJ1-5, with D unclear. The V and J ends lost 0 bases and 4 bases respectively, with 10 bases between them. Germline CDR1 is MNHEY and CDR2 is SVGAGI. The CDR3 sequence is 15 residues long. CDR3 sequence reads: CASSYSGGLNQPQHF. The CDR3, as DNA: TGTGCCAGCAGTTACTCGGGAGGGCTTAATCAGCCCCAGCATTTT.

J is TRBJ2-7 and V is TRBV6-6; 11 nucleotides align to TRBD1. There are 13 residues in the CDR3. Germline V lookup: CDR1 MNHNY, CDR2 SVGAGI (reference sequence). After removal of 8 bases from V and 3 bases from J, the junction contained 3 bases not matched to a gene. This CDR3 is CASDGTGGYEQYF. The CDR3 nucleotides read TGTGCCAGCGACGGGACAGGGGGCTACGAGCAGTACTTC.

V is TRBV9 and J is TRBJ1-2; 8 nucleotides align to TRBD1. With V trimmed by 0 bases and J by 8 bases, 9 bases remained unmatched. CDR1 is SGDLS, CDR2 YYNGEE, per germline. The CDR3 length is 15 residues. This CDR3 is CASSVADRVREGYTF. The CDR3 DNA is TGTGCCAGCAGCGTAGCGGACAGGGTCCGGGAGGGCTACACCTTC.

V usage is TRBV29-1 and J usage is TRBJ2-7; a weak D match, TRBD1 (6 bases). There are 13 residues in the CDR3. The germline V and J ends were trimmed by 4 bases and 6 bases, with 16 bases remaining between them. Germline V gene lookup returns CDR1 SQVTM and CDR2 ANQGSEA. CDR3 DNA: TGCAGCGTTGCACACTTGGGGGCCGCCGAGCAGTACTTC. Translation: CSVAHLGAAEQYF.

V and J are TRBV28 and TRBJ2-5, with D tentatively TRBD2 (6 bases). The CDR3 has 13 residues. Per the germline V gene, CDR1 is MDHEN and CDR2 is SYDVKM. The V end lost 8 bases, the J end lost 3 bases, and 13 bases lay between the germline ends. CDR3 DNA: TGTGCCAGCCATGGGGGGTTCGAAGAGACCCAGTACTTC. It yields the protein CASHGGFEETQYF.

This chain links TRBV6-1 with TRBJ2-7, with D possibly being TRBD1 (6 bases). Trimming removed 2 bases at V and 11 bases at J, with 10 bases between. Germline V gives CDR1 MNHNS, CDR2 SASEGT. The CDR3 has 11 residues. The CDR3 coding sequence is TGTGCCAGCAGTGAATTCCAGGGGAAGTACTTC. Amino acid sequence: CASSEFQGKYF.

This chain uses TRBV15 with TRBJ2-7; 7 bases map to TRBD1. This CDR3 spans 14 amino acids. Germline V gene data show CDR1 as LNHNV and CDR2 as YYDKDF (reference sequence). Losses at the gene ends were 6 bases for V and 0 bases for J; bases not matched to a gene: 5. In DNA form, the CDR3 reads TGTGCCACCAGGCGAGGGACAGACTCCTACGAGCAGTACTTC. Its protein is CATRRGTDSYEQYF.

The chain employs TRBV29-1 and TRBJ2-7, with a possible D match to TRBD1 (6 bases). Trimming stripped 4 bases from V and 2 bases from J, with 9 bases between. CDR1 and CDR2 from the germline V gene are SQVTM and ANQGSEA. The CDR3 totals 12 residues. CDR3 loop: CSVVGGTYEQYF. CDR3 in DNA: TGCAGCGTTGTTGGGGGCACCTACGAGCAGTACTTC.